Below, one T cell receptor (beta chain) is given with its context. These data belong to a study of blood T cell repertoires in COVID-19. TCRdb keeps only in-frame clones here, not all; method: immunoSEQ multiplex PCR. The sample contains 88,000 or so clones, 85% to 90% of which appear only once. V lost 5 bases and J lost 4, with 14 bases in between. Germline CDR1 is LNHDA and CDR2 is SQIVND (reference sequence). The CDR3 covers 15 residues. This clonotype was sampled from a man aged 55 to 69 with acute or convalescent COVID-19. The chain uses TRBV19 and TRBJ1-4; D is perhaps TRBD1 (6 bases). The material sequenced was peripheral blood. Here the CDR3 DNA reads TGTGCCAGTAGTCCAAGGACAGTCATTAATGAAAAACTGTTTTTT. Translated: CASSPRTVINEKLFF.